This T cell receptor (beta chain) was documented in a study of blood T cell repertoires in COVID-19. Study-level information: Both acute and convalescent COVID-19 samples were obtained from the United States, Italy and Spain. The cDNA or gDNA used as material had been derived from T cells, B-cell-depleted T cells, or PBMCs.

The CDR3 contains 16 residues. Looked up from germline, CDR1 is SGHRS and CDR2 is YFSETQ. V trimming: 4 bases; J trimming: 7 bases; junction bases outside the gene matches: 13. Those who participated ranged in age from roughly 18 to 100 years and resided in 20 to 30 US areas. Authors' processing steps: From reference gene primer amplification, estimates of nucleated cell counts were derived. The table came from immunoSEQ multiplex PCR; TCRdb's copy has only in-frame clones and leaves some out. The D gene and trimming were derived from the DNA, and the V and J assignments and clone size from that table. The sample yields around 280,000 clones, around 87% seen once.

Sequencing was performed on PBMCs or T cells enriched from blood (not recorded which). The rearrangement links TRBV5-1 to TRBJ1-2, with 10 bases lining up with TRBD1. The receptor's source is a woman aged 18-29 years with acute COVID-19. DNA of the CDR3: TGCGCCAGCAGCCCCCTTCGAAACGGACAGGGGGGTGGCTACACCTTC. Amino acid sequence: CASSPLRNGQGGGYTF.